The T cell receptor (beta chain) described here comes from a study of T cell responses to AZD1222 COVID-19 vaccine. Profiling relied on immunoSEQ multiplex PCR, and the TCRdb table lists in-frame clones only, not all of them. Found here are over 100,000 clones, about 87% of them singletons; the top ten hold around 8.7%. Germline loops: CDR1 KGHSH, CDR2 LQKENI. Trimming removed 4 bases at V and 8 bases at J, with 18 bases between. This CDR3 has 16 amino acids. The gene calls are TRBV18 and TRBJ1-6; D gene uncertain. The sequences come from peripheral blood, collected on day 0 of AZD1222 vaccination. The clonotype comes from an adult in good health. Here the CDR3 reads CASSLIKAGGDSPLHF. DNA of the CDR3: TGTGCCAGCTCACTCATAAAGGCAGGAGGCGATTCACCCCTCCACTTT.